The rows below give T cell receptor beta chains drawn from one sample of a study of T-cell memory formation after mild COVID-19. TCRdb ran MiXCR on the 5' RACE reads and lists one entry per CDR3 protein. Here the sample spans 550,000 to 600,000 distinct CDR3 sequences, 15% to 20% being singletons. Sample: PBMCs or a T cell subset sorted from them (not recorded which). The receptors come from an adult woman who had mild COVID-19 (a few samples of this study predate the infection). Cell type and time point are not known. CDR3s leave out the opening cysteine and the closing phenylalanine or tryptophan. D genes are given only for firm matches.

CDR3: ASSPGAKQF; J: TRBJ2-1; D: NA; V: TRBV6-2/TRBV6-3
CDR3: ASRGDRGRPNTQY; J: TRBJ2-3; D: TRBD1; V: TRBV7-2
CDR3: ASSLASVGNNEQF; J: TRBJ2-1; D: NA; V: TRBV6-2/TRBV6-3
CDR3: ASSFSNRDGVREQY; J: TRBJ2-7; D: NA; V: TRBV12-3/TRBV12-4
CDR3: SAYRGAGGGDTQY; J: TRBJ2-3; D: TRBD2; V: TRBV20-1
CDR3: ASSIQQGLNTEAF; J: TRBJ1-1; D: NA; V: TRBV19
CDR3: ATSDAGGAYEQY; J: TRBJ2-7; D: NA; V: TRBV24-1
CDR3: ASSLVVRNRQETQY; J: TRBJ2-5; D: NA; V: TRBV5-1
CDR3: ASKAGPNSNQPQH; J: TRBJ1-5; D: NA; V: TRBV2
CDR3: ASSLGGTGIADTQY; J: TRBJ2-3; D: TRBD1; V: TRBV14
CDR3: ASSLSIGLALNEQF; J: TRBJ2-1; D: TRBD2; V: TRBV7-9
CDR3: ASSWGLAGAGLNEQF; J: TRBJ2-1; D: TRBD2; V: TRBV11-2
CDR3: ASSDDLAGVFRDTQY; J: TRBJ2-3; D: TRBD2; V: TRBV5-1
CDR3: ASSTRQSYEQY; J: TRBJ2-7; D: NA; V: TRBV12-3/TRBV12-4
CDR3: SVELSPDSNPYEQY; J: TRBJ2-7; D: NA; V: TRBV29-1
CDR3: ASSLAQGGSNEQF; J: TRBJ2-1; D: NA; V: TRBV5-1
CDR3: ATSPGSAYNEQF; J: TRBJ2-1; D: NA; V: TRBV15
CDR3: SARTGVKETQY; J: TRBJ2-5; D: TRBD1; V: TRBV20-1
CDR3: ASSQRGGSETQY; J: TRBJ2-5; D: TRBD2; V: TRBV4-3
CDR3: ATGQGDPYEQY; J: TRBJ2-7; D: TRBD1; V: TRBV24-1
CDR3: ASSFRGGGQPQH; J: TRBJ1-5; D: NA; V: TRBV27
CDR3: ASSPGIRAAYEQY; J: TRBJ2-7; D: NA; V: TRBV6-2/TRBV6-3
CDR3: ASSEDSINYGYT; J: TRBJ1-2; D: NA; V: TRBV9
CDR3: ASSPSRGSEAF; J: TRBJ1-1; D: NA; V: TRBV18
CDR3: ASSPDREGETQY; J: TRBJ2-5; D: TRBD1; V: TRBV12-3/TRBV12-4
CDR3: SARGIRGRGTEAF; J: TRBJ1-1; D: TRBD1; V: TRBV20-1